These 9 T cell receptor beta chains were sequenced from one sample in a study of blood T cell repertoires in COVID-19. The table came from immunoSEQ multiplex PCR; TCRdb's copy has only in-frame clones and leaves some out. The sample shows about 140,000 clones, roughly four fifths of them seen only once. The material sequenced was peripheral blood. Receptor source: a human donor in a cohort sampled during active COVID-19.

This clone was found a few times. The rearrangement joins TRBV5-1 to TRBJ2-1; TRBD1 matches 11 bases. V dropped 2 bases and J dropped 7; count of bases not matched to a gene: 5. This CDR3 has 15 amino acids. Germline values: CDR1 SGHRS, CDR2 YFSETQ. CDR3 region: CASSFGQGARNEQFF. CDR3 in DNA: TGCGCCAGCAGCTTTGGACAGGGGGCGAGAAATGAGCAGTTCTTC.

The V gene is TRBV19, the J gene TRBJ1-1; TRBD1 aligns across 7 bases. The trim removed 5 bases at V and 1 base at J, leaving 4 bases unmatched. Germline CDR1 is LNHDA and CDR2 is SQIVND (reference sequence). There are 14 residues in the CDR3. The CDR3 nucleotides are TGTGCCAGTAGTGCAGGGGGACGGAACACTGAAGCTTTCTTT. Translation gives CASSAGGRNTEAFF. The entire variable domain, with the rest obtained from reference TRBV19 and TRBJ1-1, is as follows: DGGITQSPKYLFRKEGQNVTLSCEQNLNHDAMYWYRQDPGQGLRLIYYSQIVNDFQKGDIAEGYSVSREKKESFPLTVTSAQKNPTAFYLCASSAGGRNTEAFFGQGTRLTVV.

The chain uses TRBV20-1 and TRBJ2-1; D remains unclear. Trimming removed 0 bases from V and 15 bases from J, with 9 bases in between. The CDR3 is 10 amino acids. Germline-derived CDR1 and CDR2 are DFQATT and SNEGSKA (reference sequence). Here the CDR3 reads CSARDRFPFF. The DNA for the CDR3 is TGCAGTGCTAGAGATCGGTTCCCGTTCTTC.

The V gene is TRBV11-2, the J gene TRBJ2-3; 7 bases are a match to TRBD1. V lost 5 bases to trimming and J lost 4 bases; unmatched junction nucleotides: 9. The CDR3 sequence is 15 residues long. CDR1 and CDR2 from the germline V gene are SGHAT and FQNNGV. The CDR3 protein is CASSPQRQGADTQYF. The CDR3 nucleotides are TGTGCCAGCAGCCCACAGAGGCAGGGGGCAGATACGCAGTATTTT.

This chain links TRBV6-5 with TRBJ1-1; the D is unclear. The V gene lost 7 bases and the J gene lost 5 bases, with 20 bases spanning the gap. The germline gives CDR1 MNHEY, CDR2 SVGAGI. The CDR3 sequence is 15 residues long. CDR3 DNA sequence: TGTGCCAGCACCCTCCCGGCGGCAGTACTAACTGAAGCTTTCTTT. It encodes CASTLPAAVLTEAFF.

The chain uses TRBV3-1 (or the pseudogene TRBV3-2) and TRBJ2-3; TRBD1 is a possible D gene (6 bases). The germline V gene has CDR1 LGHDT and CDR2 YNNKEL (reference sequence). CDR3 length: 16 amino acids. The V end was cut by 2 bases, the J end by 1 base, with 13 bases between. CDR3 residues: CASSQRRTVRTDTQYF. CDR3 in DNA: TGTGCCAGCAGCCAACGGAGGACAGTACGCACAGATACGCAGTATTTT.

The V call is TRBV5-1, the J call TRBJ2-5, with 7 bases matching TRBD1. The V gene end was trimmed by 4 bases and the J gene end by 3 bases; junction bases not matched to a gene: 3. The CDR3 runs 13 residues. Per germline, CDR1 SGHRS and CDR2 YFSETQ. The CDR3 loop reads CASSPGTEETQYF. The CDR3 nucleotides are TGCGCCAGCAGCCCCGGGACAGAAGAGACCCAGTACTTC.

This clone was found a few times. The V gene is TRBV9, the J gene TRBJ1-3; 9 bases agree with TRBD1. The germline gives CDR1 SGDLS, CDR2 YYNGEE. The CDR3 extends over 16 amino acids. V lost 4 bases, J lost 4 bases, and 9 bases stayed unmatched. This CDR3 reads CASSPGQGSTGNTIYF. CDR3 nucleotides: TGTGCCAGCAGCCCGGGACAGGGTTCAACCGGAAACACCATATATTTT.

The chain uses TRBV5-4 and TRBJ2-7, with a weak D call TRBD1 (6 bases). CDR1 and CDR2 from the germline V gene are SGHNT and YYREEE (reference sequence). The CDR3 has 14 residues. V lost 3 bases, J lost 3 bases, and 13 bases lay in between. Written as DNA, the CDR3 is TGTGCCAGCAGCTCCCAATCAGGGGACTACGAGCAGTACTTC. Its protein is CASSSQSGDYEQYF. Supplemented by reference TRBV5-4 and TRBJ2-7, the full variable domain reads ETGVTQSPTHLIKTRGQQVTLRCSSQSGHNTVSWYQQALGQGPQFIFQYYREEENGRGNFPPRFSGLQFPNYSSELNVNALELDDSALYLCASSSQSGDYEQYFGPGTRLTVT.